Listed here are 17 T cell receptor beta chains from one sample, sequenced in a study of blood T cell repertoires in COVID-19. Here immunoSEQ multiplex PCR was the method, and the copy in TCRdb shows in-frame clones only, minus some. The sample consists of some 170,000 clones, more than 65% of them appearing once. The sequenced material came from PBMCs or T cells enriched from blood (not recorded which). All receptors come from a man aged 50-59 years who had recovered from COVID-19.

This clone was seen a single time. This sequence joins TRBV28 and TRBJ2-3; 12 bases map to TRBD1. The V gene end was trimmed by 0 bases and the J gene end by 8 bases; junction bases not matched to a gene: 9. The CDR3 contains 17 residues. CDR1 and CDR2 from the germline V gene are MDHEN and SYDVKM. The CDR3 reads CASSLWGGQGALVTQYF. For the CDR3, the DNA is TGTGCCAGCAGTTTATGGGGGGGACAGGGGGCACTTGTTACGCAGTATTTT.

The chain is built from TRBV7-2 and TRBJ2-1; 12 bases are a match to TRBD2. The CDR3 has 16 amino acids. Trimming cost V 5 bases and J 2 bases; bases outside gene matches: 4. Germline lookup yields CDR1 SGHTA and CDR2 FQGNSA. CDR3 in amino acids: CASSPLAGGPYNEQFF. The CDR3 DNA is TGTGCCAGCAGCCCGCTAGCGGGGGGGCCCTACAATGAGCAGTTCTTC.

The gene calls are TRBV2 and TRBJ2-5; 15 positions agree with TRBD2. This CDR3 region has 18 residues. Germline V gene lookup returns CDR1 SNHLY and CDR2 FYNNEI. V was pared by 8 bases and J by 5 bases, with 15 bases of the junction left unmatched. For the CDR3, the DNA is TGTGCCAGCTCCCCCCAGGGACTAGCGGGGGGCATTCGGGAGACCCAGTACTTC. Its translation: CASSPQGLAGGIRETQYF.

V gene TRBV10-2 combines with J gene TRBJ2-1; 13 bases are shared with TRBD2. The CDR3 loop spans 15 amino acids. V lost 3 bases to trimming and J lost 9 bases; unmatched junction nucleotides: 5. Germline V gene sequence: CDR1 WSHSY, CDR2 SAAADI. In nucleotides, the CDR3 is TGCGCCAGCAGTGAAGGACTAGCGGGGGTGGGTGAGCAGTTCTTC. Its translation is CASSEGLAGVGEQFF.

V usage is TRBV5-4 and J usage is TRBJ1-6; no clear D gene. Per the germline V gene, CDR1 is SGHNT and CDR2 is YYREEE (reference sequence). Deletions cut 0 bases from V and 0 bases from J, with 10 bases between. The CDR3 has 17 amino acids. The CDR3 is CASSLAGSSSYNSPLHF. For the CDR3, the DNA is TGTGCCAGCAGCTTGGCAGGCTCAAGCTCCTATAATTCACCCCTCCACTTT.

V and J are TRBV4-1 and TRBJ2-2, with TRBD1 matching 10 bases. Losses at the gene ends were 0 bases for V and 3 bases for J; bases not matched to a gene: 1. Germline V gives CDR1 MGHRA, CDR2 YSYEKL. The CDR3 covers 16 residues. The CDR3 bases are TGCGCCAGCAGCCAAGACGGACAGGGGGACACCGGGGAGCTGTTTTTT. Amino acid sequence: CASSQDGQGDTGELFF.

This chain connects TRBV3-1 (or the pseudogene TRBV3-2) to TRBJ1-6; D call uncertain. V was cut by 0 bases and J by 6 bases, with 12 bases left in between. Germline V gives CDR1 LGHDT, CDR2 YNNKEL (reference sequence). This CDR3 has 16 residues. The DNA for the CDR3 is TGTGCCAGCAGCCAAGAACCGGGAGTAGTTAATTCACCCCTCCACTTT. Residues: CASSQEPGVVNSPLHF.

J is TRBJ2-1 and V is TRBV18, with a tentative D call TRBD2 (6 bases). This CDR3 is 16 amino acids long. The V and J ends lost 0 bases and 0 bases respectively, with 9 bases between them. Per the germline V gene, CDR1 is KGHSH and CDR2 is LQKENI. The CDR3 sequence: CASSPPWDFSYNEQFF. CDR3 sequence (DNA): TGTGCCAGCTCACCACCTTGGGACTTCTCCTACAATGAGCAGTTCTTC.

V is TRBV30 and J is TRBJ1-2, with 9 nucleotides matching TRBD1. CDR1 and CDR2 (germline): GTSNPN, SVGIG (reference sequence). With 2 bases clipped from V and 3 bases from J, the junction kept 7 bases outside the gene matches. This CDR3 is built from 15 residues. CDR3 nucleotides: TGTGCCTGGAGTCCTTCTACAGGGGGCCACTATGGCTACACCTTC. This translates into CAWSPSTGGHYGYTF.

This chain connects TRBV9 to TRBJ1-2; D call uncertain. The CDR3 totals 16 residues. Trimming took off 0 bases at V and 7 bases at J, with 19 bases between the two ends. Germline values: CDR1 SGDLS, CDR2 YYNGEE. The CDR3 DNA follows: TGTGCCAGCAGCGTAGGGGGAGCCAACATTAATGCTGGCTACACCTTC. Encoded protein: CASSVGGANINAGYTF.

This rearrangement joins TRBV28 to TRBJ2-1, with TRBD2 matching 11 bases. The CDR3 spans 14 residues. Germline V gene sequence: CDR1 MDHEN, CDR2 SYDVKM. V shed 7 bases, J shed 6 bases, and the junction held 5 bases outside the gene matches. As DNA, the CDR3 is TGTGCCAGCACCGGTAGCGGGGGGGCCAATGAGCAGTTCTTC. Its translation: CASTGSGGANEQFF.

This chain uses TRBV3-1 (or the pseudogene TRBV3-2) with TRBJ2-3; D is unclear. The CDR3 totals 13 residues. Deletions cut 6 bases from V and 0 bases from J, with 7 bases between. CDR1 and CDR2 from the germline V gene are LGHDT and YNNKEL (reference sequence). The CDR3 region has the DNA TGTGCCAGCAGAGAGTCGAGCACAGATACGCAGTATTTT. Amino acids: CASRESSTDTQYF.

The chain has TRBV10-2 and TRBJ2-3; 8 bases match TRBD2. Germline CDR1 is WSHSY and CDR2 is SAAADI. Trimming at V came to 1 base and at J to 2 bases, leaving 8 bases not matched to a gene. The CDR3 has 17 residues. CDR3 in amino acids: CASSEWASGLITDTQYF. CDR3 bases: TGCGCCAGCAGTGAGTGGGCTAGCGGGCTAATCACAGATACGCAGTATTTT.

The V call is TRBV7-8, the J call TRBJ2-7, with 10 bases lining up with TRBD1. The junction had 5 bases not matched to a gene; V was cut back by 5 bases and J by 4 bases. The V gene's germline CDR1 is SGHVS and CDR2 FQNEAQ. The CDR3 extends over 14 amino acids. This chain's CDR3 is CASSVGTGVYEQYF. CDR3 coding DNA: TGTGCCAGCAGCGTGGGGACAGGGGTATACGAGCAGTACTTC.

The chain combines TRBV3-1 (or the pseudogene TRBV3-2) with TRBJ2-3, with 15 bases that match TRBD2. The V segment lost 5 bases and the J segment 4 bases; nucleotides outside the gene matches: 4. There are 16 residues in the CDR3. The germline gives CDR1 LGHDT, CDR2 YNNKEL (reference sequence). CDR3 DNA: TGTGCCAGCAGCTCGCGGACTAGCGGGGGGGCAGATACGCAGTATTTT. It is translated as CASSSRTSGGADTQYF.

The rearrangement uses TRBV30 and TRBJ1-2; D unresolved. This CDR3 region has 16 residues. Trimming took off 3 bases at V and 5 bases at J, with 22 bases between the two ends. CDR1 and CDR2 from the germline V gene are GTSNPN and SVGIG (reference sequence). CDR3 sequence reads: CAWRHKAAAWGYGYTF. CDR3 in DNA: TGTGCCTGGAGACATAAAGCGGCAGCTTGGGGTTATGGCTACACCTTC.

The chain joins TRBV10-3 to TRBJ1-1, with D maybe TRBD1 (6 bases). The V gene lost 10 bases and the J gene lost 1 base, with 13 bases spanning the gap. The CDR3 consists of 13 residues. CDR1 is ENHRY and CDR2 is SYGVKD in the germline V gene. Here the CDR3 reads CATIGQPNTEAFF. In DNA form, the CDR3 reads TGTGCCACAATTGGACAGCCGAACACTGAAGCTTTCTTT.